This T cell receptor (beta chain) was recovered during a study of cytomegalovirus exposure and HLA in healthy donors. Overall study context: The 500 to 750 first-cohort repertoires and the 130 or so validation repertoires shared the same platform, a later analysis reported. Study-level points and caveats: Later, an analysis found that TCR clusters from the first cohort tended to co-occur in the roughly 110 validation repertoires. A list of about 160 TCR beta chains associated with cytomegalovirus was given. High sensitivity and specificity were reportedly achieved when the classifier diagnosed cytomegalovirus status.

Here immunoSEQ multiplex PCR was the method, and the copy in TCRdb shows in-frame clones only, minus some. The sample carries about 220,000 clones, roughly 88% recorded once. The CDR3 consists of 18 residues. Trimming removed 3 bases from V and 8 bases from J; junction bases left unmatched: 18. Germline CDR1 reads MNHEY; CDR2 reads SMNVEV (reference sequence). On this clone: Its antigen is undetermined.

The chain combines TRBV27 with TRBJ1-2; 10 bases are shared with TRBD1. The sample comprised PBMCs. This clonotype was sampled from a woman aged 25 to 39 in good health and CMV-seropositive. The CDR3 sequence: CASSFLSPTGTGEGGYTF. In DNA form, the CDR3 reads TGTGCCAGCAGTTTCTTGTCTCCGACCGGGACAGGGGAGGGAGGCTACACCTTC.